The 21 T cell receptor beta chains reported below all come from one sample, sequenced in a study of radiotherapy plus CTLA-4 blockade in lung cancer. Clones were sequenced by immunoSEQ multiplex PCR, and TCRdb holds only the in-frame ones, with some missing. Of around 49,000 clones listed, 70% to 90% were seen once; the top ten hold around a quarter. Specimen: peripheral blood, collected from a patient treated with radiotherapy plus ipilimumab. These receptor sequences come from a human donor with non-small cell lung cancer whose response to radiotherapy plus ipilimumab could not be evaluated.

The J gene is TRBJ1-4, the V gene TRBV7-6; perhaps TRBD1 as D (5 bases). Trimming removed 0 bases from V and 1 base from J, with 9 bases in between. CDR3 size: 16 residues. CDR1 and CDR2 from the germline V gene are SGHVS and FNYEAQ. CDR3 sequence: CASSLARRGTNEKLFF. The DNA for the CDR3 is TGTGCCAGCAGCTTAGCACGAAGGGGAACTAATGAAAAACTGTTTTTT.

The chain links TRBV29-1 to TRBJ2-5, with 7 bases fitting TRBD2. The CDR3 spans 15 residues. The V and J ends lost 6 bases and 0 bases, in that order; junction bases with no gene match: 10. Germline V gene sequence: CDR1 SQVTM, CDR2 ANQGSEA. CDR3 DNA sequence: TGCAGCGTGGACGGTGAGCGGGGACACCAAGAGACCCAGTACTTC. It is translated as CSVDGERGHQETQYF.

This chain connects TRBV6-6 to TRBJ1-1; 7 positions agree with TRBD1. The CDR3 has 13 residues. The junction had 3 bases not matched to a gene; V was cut back by 6 bases and J by 2 bases. Germline lookup yields CDR1 MNHNY and CDR2 SVGAGI (reference sequence). CDR3 residues: CASRYRGNTEAFF. The DNA for the CDR3 is TGTGCCAGCAGATACAGGGGAAACACTGAAGCTTTCTTT.

This rearrangement joins TRBV30 to TRBJ2-7; 7 positions match TRBD1. The germline CDR1 and CDR2 sequences are GTSNPN and SVGIG (reference sequence). The ends lost 6 bases at V and 0 bases at J; junction bases unmatched: 5. The CDR3 has 13 residues. The CDR3 DNA reads TGTGCCTGTACCAGGGACAGCTCCTACGAGCAGTACTTC. Translation gives CACTRDSSYEQYF.

The chain is built from TRBV5-1 and TRBJ2-2; 12 bases agree with TRBD2. The germline V gene encodes CDR1 SGHRS and CDR2 YFSETQ. V gave up 0 bases and J gave up 5 bases; unmatched junction bases: 2. The CDR3 covers 16 residues. This CDR3 is CASSLGLAGATGELFF. The CDR3 DNA reads as TGCGCCAGCAGCTTGGGACTAGCGGGAGCAACCGGGGAGCTGTTTTTT.

This clone was seen just once. The chain employs TRBV7-2 and TRBJ2-3; TRBD1 is a possible D gene (5 bases). The CDR3 runs 14 residues. V lost 3 bases to trimming and J lost 1 base, with 8 bases between them. The germline CDR1 and CDR2 sequences are SGHTA and FQGNSA. CDR3 sequence reads: CASSFRAGTDTQYF. The CDR3 DNA follows: TGTGCCAGCAGCTTCAGGGCCGGCACAGATACGCAGTATTTT.

The V gene is TRBV28, the J gene TRBJ2-5; D is unclear. The CDR3 consists of 12 residues. V gave up 6 bases and J gave up 3 bases, with 8 bases separating them. From germline, CDR1 is MDHEN and CDR2 SYDVKM. DNA for the CDR3: TGTGCCAGCAGGTCAGTCGAAGAGACCCAGTACTTC. Protein product: CASRSVEETQYF.

The chain has TRBV7-9 and TRBJ2-1; 9 positions agree with TRBD2. Per the germline V gene, CDR1 is SEHNR and CDR2 is FQNEAQ (reference sequence). CDR3 size: 19 residues. The V and J ends lost 2 bases and 6 bases, in that order; junction bases with no gene match: 17. CDR3 bases: TGTGCCAGCAGCTTAAAGCAGCGCGGCGGGCTAGCGGGACCCAATGAGCAGTTCTTC. It is translated as CASSLKQRGGLAGPNEQFF.

The V gene is TRBV28, the J gene TRBJ1-1; D gene ambiguous. Trimming cost V 3 bases and J 4 bases, with 15 bases left between them. CDR3 length: 15 residues. Germline values: CDR1 MDHEN, CDR2 SYDVKM. The CDR3 nucleotides are TGTGCCAGCAGTTTGGCGGCAGGCGGGCGCACTGAAGCTTTCTTT. Translated, it gives CASSLAAGGRTEAFF.

The rearrangement uses TRBV28 and TRBJ1-2; D uncertain. The CDR3 has 13 residues. Germline loops: CDR1 MDHEN, CDR2 SYDVKM. V was trimmed by 7 bases and J by 6 bases, leaving 15 bases between them. As DNA, the CDR3 is TGTGCCAGCATGTCGGGGAAGAAGGATGGCTACACCTTC. Residues: CASMSGKKDGYTF.

The gene calls are TRBV7-2 and TRBJ1-3; 8 bases agree with TRBD1. With V trimmed by 4 bases and J by 2 bases, 1 base remained unmatched. The germline CDR1 and CDR2 sequences are SGHTA and FQGNSA. This CDR3 contains 14 residues. The chain's CDR3 is CASSSQGAGNTIYF. In nucleotides, the CDR3 is TGTGCCAGCAGCTCACAGGGGGCTGGAAACACCATATATTTT.

J is TRBJ2-7 and V is TRBV19; D possibly corresponds to TRBD2 (5 bases). CDR3 length: 14 amino acids. The V end lost 1 base, the J end lost 3 bases, and 10 bases lay between the germline ends. CDR1 is LNHDA, CDR2 SQIVND, per germline (reference sequence). DNA for the CDR3: TGTGCCAGTAGTATAGGCCTGGGGAGCTACGAGCAGTACTTC. Its protein is CASSIGLGSYEQYF.

J is TRBJ2-3 and V is TRBV7-2; the D is unclear. The V gene lost 2 bases and the J gene lost 9 bases, with 15 bases spanning the gap. There are 14 residues in the CDR3. Germline CDR1 is SGHTA and CDR2 is FQGNSA. The CDR3 sequence: CASSLMLESTTQYF. For the CDR3, the DNA is TGTGCCAGCAGCTTAATGCTAGAGAGTACAACGCAGTATTTT.

The chain carries TRBV28 and TRBJ2-1; a weak D match, TRBD1 (5 bases). The V and J ends lost 1 base and 5 bases respectively, with 9 bases between them. CDR1 is MDHEN, CDR2 SYDVKM, per germline. The length of the CDR3 is 14 residues. The CDR3 protein is CASSLYQGHNEQFF. The CDR3 nucleotides read TGTGCCAGCAGTTTATATCAGGGTCACAATGAGCAGTTCTTC.

This clone has a handful of counts. The chain joins TRBV11-2 to TRBJ2-5; 10 nucleotides match TRBD2. Trimming cost V 2 bases and J 4 bases; bases outside gene matches: 4. Germline V lookup: CDR1 SGHAT, CDR2 FQNNGV. The CDR3 is 15 residues long. The CDR3 DNA reads as TGTGCCAGCAGCTTAAGCGGGAGGGCCGTAGAGACCCAGTACTTC. Translating it yields CASSLSGRAVETQYF.

The chain recombines TRBV28 with TRBJ1-1, with TRBD1 matching over 7 bases. V lost 5 bases to trimming and J lost 3 bases; unmatched junction nucleotides: 9. The V gene's germline CDR1 is MDHEN and CDR2 SYDVKM. The CDR3 contains 15 residues. The CDR3 here is CASSAPRRGHTEAFF. CDR3 sequence (DNA): TGTGCCAGCAGTGCGCCCCGTAGGGGGCACACTGAAGCTTTCTTT.

The chain joins TRBV4-1 to TRBJ2-3; D is undetermined. CDR3 length: 16 residues. Trimming stripped 4 bases from V and 5 bases from J, with 19 bases between. CDR1 is MGHRA and CDR2 is YSYEKL in the germline V gene. CDR3 nucleotide sequence: TGCGCCAGCAGCCCGCATGGTTCAGGCCCCGGAGATACGCAGTATTTT. It translates to CASSPHGSGPGDTQYF.

This clone was found once. The CDR3 bases are TGTGCCAGCAGCATTCACAGGGGCGGGGAGACCCAGTACTTC. This translates into CASSIHRGGETQYF. The chain employs TRBV7-2 and TRBJ2-5; 7 positions agree with TRBD1. The CDR3 is made up of 14 amino acids. Germline V gene sequence: CDR1 SGHTA, CDR2 FQGNSA. V dropped 5 bases and J dropped 5; count of bases not matched to a gene: 8.

CDR3 coding DNA: TGTGCCATCACCAGGGACAGGGTAACCGGGGAGCTGTTTTTT. Translating it yields CAITRDRVTGELFF. The chain employs TRBV10-3 and TRBJ2-2, with 9 bases aligning to TRBD1. Germline CDR1 reads ENHRY; CDR2 reads SYGVKD. The CDR3 consists of 14 residues. The V and J ends lost 7 bases and 5 bases, in that order; junction bases with no gene match: 5.

The V and J genes are TRBV6-5 and TRBJ1-1; weak D call: TRBD1 (5 bases). CDR1 MNHEY and CDR2 SVGAGI come from the germline V gene. Trimming cost V 2 bases and J 0 bases, with 13 bases left between them. The CDR3 runs 16 residues. CDR3 DNA sequence: TGTGCCAGCAGTTACGTGGGGGGAGGGTTGAACACTGAAGCTTTCTTT. It encodes CASSYVGGGLNTEAFF.

The chain combines TRBV28 with TRBJ1-1; TRBD1 might be the D (6 bases). With 6 bases removed from V and 1 base from J, the gap between germline ends came to 12 bases. Germline lookup yields CDR1 MDHEN and CDR2 SYDVKM. This CDR3 spans 14 amino acids. CDR3 sequence reads: CASSPGQPNTEAFF. The DNA for the CDR3 is TGTGCCAGCAGCCCTGGACAGCCGAACACTGAAGCTTTCTTT.